This TCR beta chain derives from a study of long-term antiretroviral therapy in people with HIV. Survey-level immunoSEQ v3.0 assays were run. The table came from immunoSEQ multiplex PCR; TCRdb's copy has only in-frame clones and leaves some out. The sample holds over 30,000 clones; about four fifths are singletons and the top ten take about 3.2%. This TCR derives from a man younger than 30 with HIV. This sample comprised unsorted PBMCs, obtained 1.9 years after starting antiretroviral therapy.

The CDR3 DNA reads as TGTGCCAGCAGCCTTCTAGCGGGGGCCGGGGCAGATACGCAGTATTTT. Amino acid sequence: CASSLLAGAGADTQYF. This chain connects TRBV9 to TRBJ2-3; 10 bases agree with TRBD2. The CDR3 length is 16 residues. Germline V CDR1 and CDR2: SGDLS, YYNGEE. Losses at the gene ends were 4 bases for V and 4 bases for J; bases not matched to a gene: 9.